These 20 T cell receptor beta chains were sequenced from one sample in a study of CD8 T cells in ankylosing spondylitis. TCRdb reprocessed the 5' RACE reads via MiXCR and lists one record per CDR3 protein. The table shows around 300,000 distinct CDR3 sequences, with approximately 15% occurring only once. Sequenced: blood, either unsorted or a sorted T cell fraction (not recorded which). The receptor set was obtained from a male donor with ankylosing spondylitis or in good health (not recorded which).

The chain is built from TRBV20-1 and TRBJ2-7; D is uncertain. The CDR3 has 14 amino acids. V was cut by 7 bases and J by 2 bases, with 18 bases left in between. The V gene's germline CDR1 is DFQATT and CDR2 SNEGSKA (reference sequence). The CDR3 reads CSGQNIVEPYEQYF. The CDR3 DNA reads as TGCAGTGGTCAAAATATAGTGGAGCCCTACGAGCAGTACTTC.

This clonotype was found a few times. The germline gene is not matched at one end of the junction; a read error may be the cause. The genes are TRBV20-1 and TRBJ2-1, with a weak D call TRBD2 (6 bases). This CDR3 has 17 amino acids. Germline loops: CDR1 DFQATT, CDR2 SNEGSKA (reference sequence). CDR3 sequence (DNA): TGCTGTGCTAGATCCCCGGTCGGGAGAGACACCTACAATGAGCAGTTCTTC. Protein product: CCARSPVGRDTYNEQFF.

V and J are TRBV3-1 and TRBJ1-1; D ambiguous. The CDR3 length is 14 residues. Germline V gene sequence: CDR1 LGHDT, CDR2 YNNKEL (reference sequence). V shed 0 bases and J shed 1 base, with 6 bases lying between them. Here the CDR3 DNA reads TGTGCCAGCAGCCAAGATTCGGGGAACACTGAAGCTTTCTTT. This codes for CASSQDSGNTEAFF.

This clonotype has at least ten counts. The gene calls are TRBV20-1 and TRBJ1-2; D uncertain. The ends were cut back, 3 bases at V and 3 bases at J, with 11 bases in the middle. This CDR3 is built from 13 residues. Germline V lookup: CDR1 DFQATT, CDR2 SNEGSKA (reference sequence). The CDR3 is CSARNTRDYGYTF. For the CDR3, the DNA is TGCAGTGCTAGGAACACTAGGGACTATGGCTACACCTTC.

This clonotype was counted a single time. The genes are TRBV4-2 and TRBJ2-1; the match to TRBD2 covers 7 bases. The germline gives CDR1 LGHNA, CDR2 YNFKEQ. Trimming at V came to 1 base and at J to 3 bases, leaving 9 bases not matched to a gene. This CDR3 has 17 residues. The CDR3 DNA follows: TGTGCCAGCAGCCAAGTGGGGTGGGAGGGAGGCTACAATGAGCAGTTCTTC. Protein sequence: CASSQVGWEGGYNEQFF.

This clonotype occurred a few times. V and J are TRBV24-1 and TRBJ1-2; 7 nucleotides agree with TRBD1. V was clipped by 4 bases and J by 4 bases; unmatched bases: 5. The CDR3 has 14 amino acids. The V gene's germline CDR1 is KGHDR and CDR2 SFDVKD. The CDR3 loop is CATSDPQGVYGYTF. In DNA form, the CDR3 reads TGTGCCACCAGTGACCCCCAGGGGGTCTATGGCTACACCTTC.

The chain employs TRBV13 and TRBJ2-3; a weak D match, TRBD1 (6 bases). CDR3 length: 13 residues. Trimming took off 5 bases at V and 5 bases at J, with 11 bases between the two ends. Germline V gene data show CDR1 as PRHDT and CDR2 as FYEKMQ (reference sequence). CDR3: CASSGGRGDTQYF. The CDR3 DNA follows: TGTGCCAGCAGCGGAGGCAGGGGAGATACGCAGTATTTT.

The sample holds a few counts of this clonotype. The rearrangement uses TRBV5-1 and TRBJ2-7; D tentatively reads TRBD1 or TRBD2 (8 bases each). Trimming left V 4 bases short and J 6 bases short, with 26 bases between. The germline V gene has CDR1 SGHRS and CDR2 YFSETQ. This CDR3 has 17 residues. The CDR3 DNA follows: TGCGCCAGCAGCACGGGAGGGGCTCCAGGGGGCTGGAGCGAGCAGTACTTC. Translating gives CASSTGGAPGGWSEQYF.

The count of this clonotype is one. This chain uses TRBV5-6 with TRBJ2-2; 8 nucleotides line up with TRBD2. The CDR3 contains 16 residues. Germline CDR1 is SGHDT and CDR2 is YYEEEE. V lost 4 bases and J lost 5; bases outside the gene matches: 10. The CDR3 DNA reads TGTGCCAGCAGCACCCGGACTAGCCGAACGACCGGGGAGCTGTTTTTT. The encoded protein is CASSTRTSRTTGELFF.

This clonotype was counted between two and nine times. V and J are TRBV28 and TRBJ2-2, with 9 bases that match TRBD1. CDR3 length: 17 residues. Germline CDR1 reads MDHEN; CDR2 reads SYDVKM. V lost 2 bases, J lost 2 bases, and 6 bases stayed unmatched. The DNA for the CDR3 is TGTGCCAGCAGTTTACCCGGACAGGGGCCTAACACCGGGGAGCTGTTTTTT. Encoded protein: CASSLPGQGPNTGELFF.

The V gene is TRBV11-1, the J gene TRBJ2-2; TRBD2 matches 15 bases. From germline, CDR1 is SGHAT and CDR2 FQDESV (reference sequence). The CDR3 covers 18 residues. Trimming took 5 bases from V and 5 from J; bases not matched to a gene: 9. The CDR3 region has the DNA TGTGCCAGCAGCGCTCCGGGACTAGCGGGAGGATGGACCGGGGAGCTGTTTTTT. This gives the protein CASSAPGLAGGWTGELFF.

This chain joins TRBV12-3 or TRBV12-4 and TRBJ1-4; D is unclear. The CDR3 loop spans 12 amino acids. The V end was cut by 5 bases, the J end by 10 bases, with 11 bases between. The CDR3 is CASSTSLGKLFF. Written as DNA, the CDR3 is TGTGCCAGCAGTACCTCATTGGGAAAACTGTTTTTT.

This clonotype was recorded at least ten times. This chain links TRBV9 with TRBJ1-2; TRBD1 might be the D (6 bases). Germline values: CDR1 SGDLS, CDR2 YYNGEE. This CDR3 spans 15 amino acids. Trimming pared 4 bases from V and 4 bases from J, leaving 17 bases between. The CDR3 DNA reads TGTGCCAGCAGCAGAGGGCAGGGGACGAGCTATGGCTACACCTTC. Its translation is CASSRGQGTSYGYTF. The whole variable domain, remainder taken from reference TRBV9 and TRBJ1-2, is DSGVTQTPKHLITATGQRVTLRCSPRSGDLSVYWYQQSLDQGLQFLIQYYNGEERAKGNILERFSAQQFPDLHSELNLSSLELGDSALYFCASSRGQGTSYGYTFGSGTRLTVV.

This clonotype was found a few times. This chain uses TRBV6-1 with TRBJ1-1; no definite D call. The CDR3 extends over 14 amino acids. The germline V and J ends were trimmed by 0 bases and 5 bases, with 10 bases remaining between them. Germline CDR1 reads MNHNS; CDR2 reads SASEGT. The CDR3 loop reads CASSEAARGTEAFF. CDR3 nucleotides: TGTGCCAGCAGTGAAGCGGCGCGTGGGACTGAAGCTTTCTTT.

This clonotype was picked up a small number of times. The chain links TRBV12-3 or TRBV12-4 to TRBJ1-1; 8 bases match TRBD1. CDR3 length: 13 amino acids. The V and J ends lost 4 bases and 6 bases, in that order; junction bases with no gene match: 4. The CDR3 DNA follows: TGTGCCAGCAGTTCGGGACAGGCACCTGAAGCTTTCTTT. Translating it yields CASSSGQAPEAFF.

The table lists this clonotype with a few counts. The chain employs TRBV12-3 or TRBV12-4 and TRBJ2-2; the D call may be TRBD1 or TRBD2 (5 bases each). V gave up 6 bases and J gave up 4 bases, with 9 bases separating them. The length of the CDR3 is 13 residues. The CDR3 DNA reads TGTGCCAGCAGCCTGGGGGTCACCGGGGAGCTGTTTTTT. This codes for CASSLGVTGELFF.

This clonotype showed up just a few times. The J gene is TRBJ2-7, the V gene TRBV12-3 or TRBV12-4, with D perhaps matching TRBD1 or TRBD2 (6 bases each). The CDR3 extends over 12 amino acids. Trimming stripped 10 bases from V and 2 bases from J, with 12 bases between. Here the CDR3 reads CATSRGPYEQYF. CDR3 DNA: TGTGCCACCTCCCGGGGGCCCTACGAGCAGTACTTC.

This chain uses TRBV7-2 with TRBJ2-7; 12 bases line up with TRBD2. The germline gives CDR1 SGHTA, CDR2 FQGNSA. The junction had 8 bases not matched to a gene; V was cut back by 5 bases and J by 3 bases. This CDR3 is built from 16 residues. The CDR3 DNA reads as TGTGCCAGCAGCCCTTGGGGACTAGCGGGTGTCTACGAGCAGTACTTC. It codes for CASSPWGLAGVYEQYF.

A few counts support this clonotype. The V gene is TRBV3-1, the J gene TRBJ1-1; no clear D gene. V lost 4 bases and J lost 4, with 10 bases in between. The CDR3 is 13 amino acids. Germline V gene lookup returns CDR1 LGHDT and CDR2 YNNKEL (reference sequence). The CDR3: CASSPKGITEAFF. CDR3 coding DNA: TGTGCCAGCAGCCCAAAAGGGATCACTGAAGCTTTCTTT.

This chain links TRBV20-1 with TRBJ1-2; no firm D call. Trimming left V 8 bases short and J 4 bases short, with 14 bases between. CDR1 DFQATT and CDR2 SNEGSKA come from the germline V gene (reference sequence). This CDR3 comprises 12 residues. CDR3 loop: CSTPRGRYGYTF. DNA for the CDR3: TGCAGTACTCCCCGTGGACGCTATGGCTACACCTTC.